These 21 T cell receptor beta chains share one sample of origin, sequenced in a study of radiotherapy plus CTLA-4 blockade in lung cancer. Only in-frame clones appear in the TCRdb table, and some are missing; sequencing was by immunoSEQ multiplex PCR. Found here are around 110,000 clones, over 75% of them singletons; the top ten hold 2.4%. The source was peripheral blood, collected from a patient treated with radiotherapy plus ipilimumab. The receptors were gathered from a human donor with non-small cell lung cancer that progressed on radiotherapy plus ipilimumab. Some clones in this sample may be carry-over from other donors' samples.

This clone has a handful of counts. V and J are TRBV2 and TRBJ2-5; maybe TRBD1 (6 bases). The V end lost 6 bases, the J end lost 1 base, and 15 bases lay between the germline ends. CDR1 and CDR2 (germline): SNHLY, FYNNEI. The CDR3 consists of 15 residues. As DNA, the CDR3 is TGTGCCAGCAGCCTGCAGGGGTTTGTCCAAGAGACCCAGTACTTC. Protein sequence: CASSLQGFVQETQYF.

J is TRBJ1-1 and V is TRBV9; 7 bases agree with TRBD1. This CDR3 has 15 amino acids. Trimming cost V 2 bases and J 6 bases; bases outside gene matches: 10. Germline V gene lookup returns CDR1 SGDLS and CDR2 YYNGEE. CDR3 residues: CASSVTGQGSPEAFF. CDR3 nucleotide sequence: TGTGCCAGCAGCGTGACAGGGCAAGGGAGTCCTGAAGCTTTCTTT. The variable domain in full, with the rest retrieved from reference TRBV9 and TRBJ1-1, is DSGVTQTPKHLITATGQRVTLRCSPRSGDLSVYWYQQSLDQGLQFLIQYYNGEERAKGNILERFSAQQFPDLHSELNLSSLELGDSALYFCASSVTGQGSPEAFFGQGTRLTVV.

V gene TRBV5-1 combines with J gene TRBJ2-2, with TRBD2 matching 9 bases. This CDR3 has 15 amino acids. J was trimmed by 5 bases and V by 2 bases; bases with no gene match: 4. Germline V lookup: CDR1 SGHRS, CDR2 YFSETQ. The CDR3 protein is CASSLGTSWTGELFF. The CDR3 nucleotides read TGCGCCAGCAGCTTAGGGACTAGCTGGACCGGGGAGCTGTTTTTT.

This rearrangement joins TRBV11-2 to TRBJ2-3; 8 bases agree with TRBD1. Losses at the gene ends were 5 bases for V and 7 bases for J; bases not matched to a gene: 5. The CDR3 is 13 residues long. CDR1 is SGHAT, CDR2 FQNNGV, per germline. CDR3: CASSGQGPNTQYF. DNA for the CDR3: TGTGCCAGCAGCGGACAGGGTCCAAATACGCAGTATTTT. The full variable domain, completed using reference TRBV11-2 and TRBJ2-3, is EAGVAQSPRYKIIEKRQSVAFWCNPISGHATLYWYQQILGQGPKLLIQFQNNGVVDDSQLPKDRFSAERLKGVDSTLKIQPAKLEDSAVYLCASSGQGPNTQYFGPGTRLTVL.

V is TRBV5-1 and J is TRBJ2-1; D possibly uses TRBD1 or TRBD2 (5 bases each). The CDR3 length is 15 residues. The V gene's germline CDR1 is SGHRS and CDR2 YFSETQ. Between the trimmed V and J ends, which lost 4 bases and 3 bases, there was a span of 14 bases. This CDR3 is CASSTDGALYNEQFF. CDR3 coding DNA: TGCGCCAGCAGCACGGACGGGGCCCTCTACAATGAGCAGTTCTTC.

The chain couples TRBV15 to TRBJ1-4, with D possibly matching TRBD1 (5 bases). V was cut by 5 bases and J by 0 bases, with 19 bases left in between. Germline V gene data show CDR1 as LNHNV and CDR2 as YYDKDF (reference sequence). This CDR3 is built from 18 residues. The CDR3 reads CATSGGESRVATNEKLFF. The CDR3 region has the DNA TGTGCCACCAGCGGAGGGGAGAGCAGGGTCGCAACTAATGAAAAACTGTTTTTT.

About this clone itself: Different DNA sequences within this sample yield the same CDR3. The chain links TRBV6-5 to TRBJ1-1, with TRBD1 as a possible D gene (5 bases). CDR1 is MNHEY and CDR2 is SVGAGI in the germline V gene. This CDR3 contains 14 residues. V was cut by 2 bases and J by 2 bases, with 9 bases left in between. CDR3 amino acids: CASSYGGSNTEAFF. CDR3 nucleotides: TGTGCCAGCAGTTACGGGGGAAGCAACACTGAAGCTTTCTTT.

The chain joins TRBV7-9 to TRBJ1-1; D is possibly TRBD1 (6 bases). V shed 2 bases and J shed 1 base, with 11 bases lying between them. Germline loops: CDR1 SEHNR, CDR2 FQNEAQ (reference sequence). The CDR3 runs to 15 residues. The CDR3 here is CASSLQGQTNTEAFF. CDR3 nucleotides: TGTGCCAGCAGCTTACAAGGACAGACGAACACTGAAGCTTTCTTT. Full variable domain (rest looked up from reference TRBV7-9 and TRBJ1-1): DTGVSQNPRHKITKRGQNVTFRCDPISEHNRLYWYRQTLGQGPEFLTYFQNEAQLEKSRLLSDRFSAERPKGSFSTLEIQRTEQGDSAMYLCASSLQGQTNTEAFFGQGTRLTVV.

The CDR3 region is CASSFGATNEKLFF. The CDR3 DNA sequence: TGTGCCAGCAGTTTCGGTGCAACTAATGAAAAACTGTTTTTT. The rearrangement joins TRBV6-1 to TRBJ1-4; D gene uncertain. Germline CDR1 reads MNHNS; CDR2 reads SASEGT. The CDR3 is made up of 14 amino acids. Trimming left V 5 bases short and J 0 bases short, with 7 bases between.

This clone has a handful of counts. The chain carries TRBV7-9 and TRBJ1-2, with a weak D call TRBD1 (5 bases). Germline CDR1 and CDR2: SEHNR and FQNEAQ (reference sequence). The CDR3 is 12 amino acids. The ends were cut back, 3 bases at V and 8 bases at J, with 10 bases in the middle. CDR3 DNA: TGTGCCAGCAGCTTTCAGGGAGAAGGCTACACCTTC. This translates into CASSFQGEGYTF.

V and J are TRBV6-5 and TRBJ2-1; 14 nucleotides align to TRBD2. This CDR3 has 15 amino acids. Germline V gene data show CDR1 as MNHEY and CDR2 as SVGAGI. Trimming took 6 bases from V and 4 from J; bases not matched to a gene: 2. The CDR3 protein is CASSRTSGGYNEQFF. The CDR3 coding sequence is TGTGCCAGCAGCCGGACTAGCGGGGGGTACAATGAGCAGTTCTTC.

A remark on this clone: One end of the junction varies from germline; a read error may be responsible. This chain connects TRBV7-7 to TRBJ1-5; 12 nucleotides agree with TRBD1. This CDR3 comprises 17 residues. Germline CDR1 SSHAT, CDR2 FNYEAQ (reference sequence). The CDR3 here is CASSFWDRGPRNQPQHF. The CDR3 bases are TGTGCTAGCAGCTTTTGGGACAGGGGGCCCCGCAATCAGCCCCAGCATTTT.

As concerns this clone: A read error may produce the germline difference seen at one junction end. The chain combines TRBV9 with TRBJ2-5; 13 nucleotides line up with TRBD2. Germline values: CDR1 SGDLS, CDR2 YYNGEE. The CDR3 contains 15 residues. CDR3 sequence reads: CASSVEGTSGVSWHF. CDR3 nucleotides: TGTGCCAGCAGCGTCGAGGGGACTAGCGGGGTGTCTTGGCACTTC.

This clone was observed a single time. The V and J genes are TRBV7-2 and TRBJ2-3; D uncertain. CDR1 SGHTA and CDR2 FQGNSA come from the germline V gene. The V end was cut by 6 bases, the J end by 6 bases, with 16 bases between. This CDR3 contains 14 residues. This CDR3 reads CASRRTPLADTQYF. As DNA, the CDR3 is TGTGCCAGCAGACGAACCCCCCTGGCGGATACGCAGTATTTT. The full variable domain, with the rest looked up from reference TRBV7-2 and TRBJ2-3, is GAGVSQSPSNKVTEKGKDVELRCDPISGHTALYWYRQSLGQGLEFLIYFQGNSAPDKSGLPSDRFSAERTGGSVSTLTIQRTQQEDSAVYLCASRRTPLADTQYFGPGTRLTVL.

The chain uses TRBV5-1 and TRBJ2-1, with a tentative D call TRBD2 (6 bases). This CDR3 region has 15 residues. V was clipped by 8 bases and J by 4 bases, with 19 bases between them. The germline V gene has CDR1 SGHRS and CDR2 YFSETQ. The CDR3 nucleotides read TGCGCCAGTGGACCGGGACTTATGGGATACAATGAGCAGTTCTTC. This sequence encodes CASGPGLMGYNEQFF.

The gene calls are TRBV19 and TRBJ1-1; D is ambiguous. The CDR3 length is 15 residues. Germline assignment: CDR1 LNHDA and CDR2 SQIVND (reference sequence). The V and J ends lost 3 bases and 1 base respectively, with 12 bases between them. The CDR3 DNA is TGTGCCAGTAGTATGAGGGCTCGGGGGAACACTGAAGCTTTCTTT. Translation: CASSMRARGNTEAFF.

The chain employs TRBV6-6 and TRBJ1-4; D possibly corresponds to TRBD1 (6 bases). The CDR3 runs to 14 residues. V lost 7 bases and J 4 bases, leaving 13 bases between the germline ends. Germline CDR1 reads MNHNY; CDR2 reads SVGAGI (reference sequence). This CDR3 is CASKPPGDNEKLFF. The CDR3 DNA sequence: TGTGCCAGCAAGCCGCCAGGGGATAATGAAAAACTGTTTTTT.

The CDR3 DNA is TGTGCCAGCTCACCACGTATGGATTTTTCCAATCAGCCCCAGCATTTT. Residues: CASSPRMDFSNQPQHF. The chain couples TRBV18 to TRBJ1-5; D unclear. Germline lookup yields CDR1 KGHSH and CDR2 LQKENI. The CDR3 is 16 amino acids. V lost 1 base to trimming and J lost 3 bases, with 13 bases between them. The full variable domain, with the rest looked up from reference TRBV18 and TRBJ1-5, is NAGVMQNPRHLVRRRGQEARLRCSPMKGHSHVYWYRQLPEEGLKFMVYLQKENIIDESGMPKERFSAEFPKEGPSILRIQQVVRGDSAAYFCASSPRMDFSNQPQHFGDGTRLSIL.

This chain connects TRBV15 to TRBJ1-5, with TRBD1 as a possible D gene (5 bases). V dropped 0 bases and J dropped 6 bases, with 18 bases sitting between them. CDR1 and CDR2 from the germline V gene are LNHNV and YYDKDF (reference sequence). The CDR3 is 17 amino acids. CDR3 sequence: CATSRDYTEGSSQPQHF. CDR3 sequence (DNA): TGTGCCACCAGCAGAGATTACACAGAGGGGTCGAGTCAGCCCCAGCATTTT.

This clone appeared a single time. The chain couples TRBV11-2 to TRBJ1-1; D not resolved. Germline CDR1 SGHAT, CDR2 FQNNGV. Trimming removed 0 bases at V and 4 bases at J, with 12 bases between. The CDR3 spans 15 residues. CDR3 DNA: TGTGCCAGCAGCTTAGATTGGGAGATTTCCACTGAAGCTTTCTTT. Its translation: CASSLDWEISTEAFF.

CDR3 protein: CAWGYIRDLGYTF. The DNA of the CDR3 is TGTGCCTGGGGATATATACGGGACTTAGGCTACACCTTC. The rearrangement links TRBV30 to TRBJ1-2; D is possibly TRBD1 (5 bases). The ends were cut back, 5 bases at V and 8 bases at J, with 18 bases in the middle. CDR3 length: 13 amino acids. The germline V gene encodes CDR1 GTSNPN and CDR2 SVGIG (reference sequence).